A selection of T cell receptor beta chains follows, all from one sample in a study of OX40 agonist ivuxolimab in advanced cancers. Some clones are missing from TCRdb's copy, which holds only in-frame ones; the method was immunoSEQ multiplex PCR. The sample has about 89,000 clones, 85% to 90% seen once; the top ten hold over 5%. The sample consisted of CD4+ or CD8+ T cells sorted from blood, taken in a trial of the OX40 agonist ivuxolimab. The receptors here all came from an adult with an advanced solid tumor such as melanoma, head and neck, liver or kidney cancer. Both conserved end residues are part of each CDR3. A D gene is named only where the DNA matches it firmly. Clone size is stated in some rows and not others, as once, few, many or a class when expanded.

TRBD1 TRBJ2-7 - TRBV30 TGTGCCTGGAGGGCCCGGGACAGTTACCACGAGCAGTACTTC CAWRARDSYHEQYF
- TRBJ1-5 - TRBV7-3 TGTGCCAGCAGCCTCCAACAGGGAGACAATCAGCCCCAGCATTTT CASSLQQGDNQPQHF
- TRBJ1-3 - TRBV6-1 TGTGCCAGCAGTGACAGAACAGGGTTCGGAAACACCATATATTTT CASSDRTGFGNTIYF
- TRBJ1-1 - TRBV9 TGTGCCAGCAGCCCCCCGACGGTGAACACTGAAGCTTTCTTT CASSPPTVNTEAFF
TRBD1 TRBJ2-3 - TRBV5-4 TGTGCCAGCAGCTTGGGAGACAGGGGTGTTACAGATACGCAGTATTTT CASSLGDRGVTDTQYF
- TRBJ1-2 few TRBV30 TGTGCCTGGAGAAAGGATAGCTATGGCTACACCTTC CAWRKDSYGYTF
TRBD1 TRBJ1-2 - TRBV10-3 TGTGCCATCAGTCCTGGACAGGGCTTCTACACCTTC CAISPGQGFYTF
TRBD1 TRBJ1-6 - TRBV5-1 TGCGCCAGCAGCTTTGGACAGGGTGGTAATTCACCCCTCCACTTT CASSFGQGGNSPLHF
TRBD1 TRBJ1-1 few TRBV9 TGTGCCAGCAGCGGAAGGACAGGGGGAGCATCTGAAGCTTTCTTT CASSGRTGGASEAFF
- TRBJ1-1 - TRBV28 TGTGCCAGCAGTGAGAACCTCGGGAACACTGAAGCTTTCTTT CASSENLGNTEAFF
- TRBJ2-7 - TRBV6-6 TGTGCCAGCAGTTACAGGGTCGACGAGCAGTACTTC CASSYRVDEQYF
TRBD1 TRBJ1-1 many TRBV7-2 TGTGCCAGCAGCTTGACAGGGGGGCAAAACACTGAAGCTTTCTTT CASSLTGGQNTEAFF
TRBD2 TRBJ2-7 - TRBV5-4 TGTGCCAGCAGCCCGTCCGGGGCTAGCGGGTACGAGCAGTACTTC CASSPSGASGYEQYF
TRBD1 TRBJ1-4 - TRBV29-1 TGCAGCGTTGGGGACAGGGATCTGTTTTTT CSVGDRDLFF
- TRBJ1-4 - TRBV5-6 TGTGCCAGCAGACCCGGGGCAGCAACTAATGAAAAACTGTTTTTT CASRPGAATNEKLFF
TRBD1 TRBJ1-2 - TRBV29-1 TGCAGCGGGCGGGGACAGGGGCGCGATGGCTACACCTTC CSGRGQGRDGYTF
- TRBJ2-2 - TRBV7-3 TGTGCCAGCAGCTTAGTCCCACTGGCCGGGGAGCTGTTTTTT CASSLVPLAGELFF
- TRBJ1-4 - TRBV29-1 TGCAGCGTCCGCAGGGCTAATGAAAAACTGTTTTTT CSVRRANEKLFF
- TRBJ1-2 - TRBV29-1 TGCAGCGTGCAAGGGGAAAGCGATGGCTACACCTTC CSVQGESDGYTF
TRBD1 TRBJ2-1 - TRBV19 TGTGCCAGTACAAACCCGGGACAGGGTTTCGATGAGCAGTTCTTC CASTNPGQGFDEQFF
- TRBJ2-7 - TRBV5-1 TGCGCCAGCAGCTCACGACAGGGAGGGTCCGAGCAGTACTTC CASSSRQGGSEQYF
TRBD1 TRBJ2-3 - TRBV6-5 TGTGCCAGCAGTTTCCGGGACAGGGCCACAGATACGCAGTATTTT CASSFRDRATDTQYF
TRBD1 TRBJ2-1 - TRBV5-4 TGTGCCAGCAGGTCGGGAGCCGGGACAGGGGGCTACAATGAGCAGTTCTTC CASRSGAGTGGYNEQFF
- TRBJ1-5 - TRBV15 TGTGCCACCAGCGTGGGGGGGGCGAGGGGCAATCAGCCCCAGCATTTT CATSVGGARGNQPQHF
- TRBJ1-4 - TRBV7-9 TGTGCCAGCAGCCCGGGGGTTGGGGGGAACGAAAAACTGTTTTTT CASSPGVGGNEKLFF
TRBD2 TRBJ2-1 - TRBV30 TGTGCCTGGAAGGAAATTGCGACTAGCGGTGAGCAGTTCTTC CAWKEIATSGEQFF
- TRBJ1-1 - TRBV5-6 TGTGCCAGCAGCTTGGGGGCGAACACTGAAGCTTTCTTT CASSLGANTEAFF
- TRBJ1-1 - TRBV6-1 TGTGCCAGCAGTGAAATAGGGACCACTGAAGCTTTCTTT CASSEIGTTEAFF